What follows is one TCR beta chain and its context. The V gene end was trimmed by 6 bases and the J gene end by 2 bases; junction bases not matched to a gene: 11. CDR1 is SNHLY and CDR2 is FYNNEI in the germline V gene. CDR3 length: 16 amino acids. The data derive from a study of blood T cell repertoires in COVID-19. Study information: The United States, Italy and Spain supplied acute and convalescent COVID-19 samples. T cells, B-cell-depleted T cells, or PBMCs provided the cDNA or gDNA that served as material.

Original analysis: For nucleated cells, counts were estimated from reference gene primer amplification. Some clones are missing from TCRdb's copy, which holds only in-frame ones; the method was immunoSEQ multiplex PCR. The V and J calls and clone size come from that table; D and trimming were worked out from the DNA. The sample contains over 110,000 clones, over 75% of which appear only once. Sequenced sample: peripheral blood. The TCR comes from a woman aged 50 to 65 with acute or convalescent COVID-19. The chain combines TRBV2 with TRBJ1-2; 8 bases agree with TRBD1. The CDR3 reads CASRSPTGGLNYGYTF. CDR3 nucleotide sequence: TGTGCCAGCAGGTCACCTACAGGGGGTCTAAACTATGGCTACACCTTC.